What follows are 17 T cell receptor beta chains derived from one specimen sequenced in a study of PD-1 blockade in classical Hodgkin lymphoma. Profiling relied on immunoSEQ multiplex PCR, and the TCRdb table lists in-frame clones only, not all of them. This table has 25,000 to 30,000 clones, over 60% appearing once. All patients experienced relapse after autologous stem cell transplantation, and brentuximab vedotin exposure was variable. Sequenced material: peripheral blood mononuclear cells (PBMCs), taken before the second cycle of nivolumab. Receptors were obtained from a human donor with classical Hodgkin lymphoma.

The chain uses TRBV28 and TRBJ2-5; D is uncertain. The tail of the sequence fits TRBJ2-7 better, so the J call may be wrong. The CDR3 length is 13 residues. The germline V gene encodes CDR1 MDHEN and CDR2 SYDVKM. For the CDR3, the DNA is TGTGCCAGCAGTCAAGGGTGGACCTACGAGCAGTACTTC. Translating it yields CASSQGWTYEQYF.

This clone was detected once. The chain joins TRBV7-9 to TRBJ2-7; D ambiguous. CDR1 and CDR2 from the germline V gene are SEHNR and FQNEAQ (reference sequence). The CDR3 is made up of 10 amino acids. Trimming removed 8 bases at V and 3 bases at J, with 5 bases between. The CDR3 is CASGNYEQYF. The DNA for the CDR3 is TGTGCCAGCGGCAACTACGAGCAGTACTTC.

In its sample, this clone was seen many times. The chain has TRBV18 and TRBJ2-3, with 9 bases lining up with TRBD2. J lost 1 base, V lost 8 bases, and 22 bases had no gene match. The CDR3 runs 20 residues. Germline V lookup: CDR1 KGHSH, CDR2 LQKENI. The CDR3 DNA sequence: TGTGCCAGCCGACGCGGGGTCAGGCGTCCGGGACTAGCCGGCACAGATACGCAGTATTTT. Translating it yields CASRRGVRRPGLAGTDTQYF. Filled out from reference TRBV18 and TRBJ2-3, the complete variable domain reads NAGVMQNPRHLVRRRGQEARLRCSPMKGHSHVYWYRQLPEEGLKFMVYLQKENIIDESGMPKERFSAEFPKEGPSILRIQQVVRGDSAAYFCASRRGVRRPGLAGTDTQYFGPGTRLTVL.

This clone has just a few counts. V gene TRBV9 combines with J gene TRBJ1-2; possible D gene TRBD1, 6 bases. The V end lost 4 bases, the J end lost 4 bases, and 11 bases lay between the germline ends. Germline V gene data show CDR1 as SGDLS and CDR2 as YYNGEE. This CDR3 has 13 amino acids. The CDR3 loop reads CASSPRGTYGYTF. DNA for the CDR3: TGTGCCAGCAGCCCGAGGGGGACCTATGGCTACACCTTC.

The chain links TRBV30 to TRBJ2-7; 11 nucleotides agree with TRBD1. The J segment lost 3 bases and the V segment lost 2 bases, leaving 3 bases of the junction unmatched. The CDR3 is 14 residues long. The germline gives CDR1 GTSNPN, CDR2 SVGIG (reference sequence). CDR3 protein: CAWSIGTGGYEQYF. CDR3 bases: TGTGCCTGGAGTATCGGGACAGGGGGCTACGAGCAGTACTTC.

This chain links TRBV5-1 with TRBJ1-4; D gene unclear. The CDR3 is made up of 12 amino acids. Trimming left V 0 bases short and J 9 bases short, with 6 bases between. CDR1 SGHRS and CDR2 YFSETQ come from the germline V gene. CDR3 DNA: TGCGCCAGCAGCTTGGGCGGGCAAAAACTGTTTTTT. It codes for CASSLGGQKLFF.

This clone was counted a few times. The V gene is TRBV28, the J gene TRBJ2-3; 13 bases fit TRBD2. This CDR3 contains 18 residues. The germline CDR1 and CDR2 sequences are MDHEN and SYDVKM. V dropped 5 bases and J dropped 0; count of bases not matched to a gene: 8. The CDR3 bases are TGTGCCAGCAGTCACGGGACTAGCGGGACATCTAGCACAGATACGCAGTATTTT. Translating gives CASSHGTSGTSSTDTQYF. Looking up the rest from reference TRBV28 and TRBJ2-3 gives the full variable domain: DVKVTQSSRYLVKRTGEKVFLECVQDMDHENMFWYRQDPGLGLRLIYFSYDVKMKEKGDIPEGYSVSREKKERFSLILESASTNQTSMYLCASSHGTSGTSSTDTQYFGPGTRLTVL.

J is TRBJ2-7 and V is TRBV6-6, with unresolved D. Between the trimmed V and J ends, which lost 0 bases and 1 base, there was a span of 10 bases. CDR3 length: 15 residues. Germline V gene lookup returns CDR1 MNHNY and CDR2 SVGAGI (reference sequence). CDR3 nucleotides: TGTGCCAGCAGTTACTCCTCTCACGTATCCTACGAGCAGTACTTC. It translates to CASSYSSHVSYEQYF.

The sample holds one count of this clone. This chain links TRBV9 with TRBJ2-1; 9 bases fit TRBD2. The junction had 10 bases not matched to a gene; V was cut back by 0 bases and J by 3 bases. Per germline, CDR1 SGDLS and CDR2 YYNGEE. The CDR3 contains 18 residues. The CDR3 DNA reads as TGTGCCAGCAGCGTAGGTAGCGGGGGAGTAAATCACTACAATGAGCAGTTCTTC. The encoded protein is CASSVGSGGVNHYNEQFF.

The genes are TRBV5-1 and TRBJ2-4; 10 bases line up with TRBD1. The germline V gene encodes CDR1 SGHRS and CDR2 YFSETQ. This CDR3 comprises 14 residues. Unmatched junction bases numbered 9, after V lost 4 bases and J lost 11 bases. The DNA of the CDR3 is TGCGCCAGCAGCCCCCGGACAGGGGGGGACGTTCAGTACTTC. The encoded protein is CASSPRTGGDVQYF.

The gene calls are TRBV7-8 and TRBJ2-7; maybe TRBD2 (7 bases). Germline V CDR1 and CDR2: SGHVS, FQNEAQ. Trimming took 1 base from V and 3 from J, leaving 13 bases between them. The CDR3 is 15 amino acids. Here the CDR3 DNA reads TGTGCCAGCAGCTTAGGTGGGGGGGCAGGCTACGAGCAGTACTTC. Translating it yields CASSLGGGAGYEQYF.

The chain links TRBV12-5 to TRBJ2-3; 12 nucleotides line up with TRBD2. This CDR3 has 17 residues. V shed 4 bases and J 4 bases; nucleotides not matched to a gene: 9. CDR1 LGHNT and CDR2 FRNRAP come from the germline V gene. As DNA, the CDR3 is TGTGCTAGTGGTTCTTCTACTAGCGGGAGGATGGCAGATACGCAGTATTTT. It encodes CASGSSTSGRMADTQYF.

The rearrangement uses TRBV5-3 and TRBJ1-5, with TRBD1 identical over 7 bases. TRBV5-3 is an open reading frame whose function is uncertain. CDR3 size: 17 residues. V lost 4 bases, J lost 2 bases, and 12 bases stayed unmatched. The CDR3, as DNA: TGTGCCAGAAGCAAAAGCCAAACAGGGGACGGCAATCAGCCCCAGCATTTT. It is translated as CARSKSQTGDGNQPQHF.

This clone was detected only a few times. This sequence joins TRBV6-5 and TRBJ1-1; no definite D call. Germline V gene lookup returns CDR1 MNHEY and CDR2 SVGAGI. Deletions cut 5 bases from V and 1 base from J, with 8 bases between. The CDR3 contains 13 residues. The CDR3 reads CASSLVGNTEAFF. The CDR3 bases are TGTGCCAGCAGTCTGGTGGGGAACACTGAAGCTTTCTTT.

This clone was recorded a few times. This chain links TRBV6-4 with TRBJ2-1; 12 positions match TRBD2. The germline V gene has CDR1 MRHNA and CDR2 SNTAGT. The CDR3 runs 17 residues. Germline trimming cut 2 bases from V and 5 bases from J; bases unmatched to any gene: 7. CDR3 amino acids: CASSDTLAGGLDNEQFF. Written as DNA, the CDR3 is TGTGCCAGCAGTGACACTCTAGCGGGAGGGCTAGACAATGAGCAGTTCTTC.

This rearrangement joins TRBV27 to TRBJ1-2; D might be TRBD1 (6 bases). From germline, CDR1 is MNHEY and CDR2 SMNVEV (reference sequence). Trimming left V 2 bases short and J 5 bases short, with 18 bases between. The CDR3 length is 16 residues. CDR3 region: CASSLKGPGQGYGYTF. DNA of the CDR3: TGTGCCAGCAGTTTAAAGGGGCCGGGGCAGGGGTATGGCTACACCTTC.

This clone was recorded only once. The V and J genes are TRBV7-6 and TRBJ1-4; D call uncertain. The germline gives CDR1 SGHVS, CDR2 FNYEAQ. V gave up 0 bases and J gave up 2 bases, with 4 bases separating them. CDR3 length: 14 residues. In DNA, the CDR3 is TGTGCCAGCAGCTTAGCAGGGACTAATGAAAAACTGTTTTTT. Amino acids: CASSLAGTNEKLFF.